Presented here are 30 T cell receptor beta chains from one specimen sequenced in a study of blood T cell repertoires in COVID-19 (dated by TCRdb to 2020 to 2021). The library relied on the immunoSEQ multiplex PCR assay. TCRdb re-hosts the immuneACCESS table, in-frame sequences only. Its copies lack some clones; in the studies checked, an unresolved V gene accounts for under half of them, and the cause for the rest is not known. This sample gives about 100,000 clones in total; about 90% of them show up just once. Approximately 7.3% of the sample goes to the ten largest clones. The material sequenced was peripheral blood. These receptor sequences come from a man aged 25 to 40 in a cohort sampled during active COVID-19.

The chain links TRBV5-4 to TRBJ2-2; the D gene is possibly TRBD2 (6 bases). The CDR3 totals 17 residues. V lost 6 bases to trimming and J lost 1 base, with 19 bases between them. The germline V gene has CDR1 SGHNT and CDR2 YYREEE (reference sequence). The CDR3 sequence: CASTRRSSGRNTGELFF. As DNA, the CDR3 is TGTGCCAGCACCCGGAGAAGTAGCGGAAGGAACACCGGGGAGCTGTTTTTT.

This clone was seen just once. DNA for the CDR3: TGCGCCAGCAGTGTTCCGGGACTAGGGAGCTACGAGCAGTACTTC. It codes for CASSVPGLGSYEQYF. The chain links TRBV10-2 to TRBJ2-7, with 8 bases identical to TRBD2. The CDR3 consists of 15 residues. Germline loops: CDR1 WSHSY, CDR2 SAAADI. The V and J ends lost 4 bases and 3 bases, in that order; junction bases with no gene match: 8.

CDR3 coding DNA: TGTGCCAGCTCACCCCCTTTACAGGGGAAGCTAGGAACTGAAGCTTTCTTT. Its translation: CASSPPLQGKLGTEAFF. The rearrangement uses TRBV18 and TRBJ1-1, with TRBD1 matching 7 bases. The CDR3 has 17 residues. Looked up from germline, CDR1 is KGHSH and CDR2 is LQKENI. Germline trimming cut 3 bases from V and 5 bases from J; bases unmatched to any gene: 15.

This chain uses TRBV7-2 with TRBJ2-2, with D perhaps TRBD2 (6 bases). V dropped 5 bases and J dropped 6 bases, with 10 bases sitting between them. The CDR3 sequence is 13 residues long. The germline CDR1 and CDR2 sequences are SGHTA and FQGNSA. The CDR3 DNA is TGTGCCAGCAGCCAATCTAGCGCCGGGGAGCTGTTTTTT. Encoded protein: CASSQSSAGELFF.

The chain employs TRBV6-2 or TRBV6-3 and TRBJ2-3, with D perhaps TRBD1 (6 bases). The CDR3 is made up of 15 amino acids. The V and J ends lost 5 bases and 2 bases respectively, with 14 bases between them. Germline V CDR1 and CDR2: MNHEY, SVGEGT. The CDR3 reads CASSAAQGLTDTQYF. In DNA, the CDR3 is TGTGCCAGCAGTGCGGCACAGGGCCTCACAGATACGCAGTATTTT.

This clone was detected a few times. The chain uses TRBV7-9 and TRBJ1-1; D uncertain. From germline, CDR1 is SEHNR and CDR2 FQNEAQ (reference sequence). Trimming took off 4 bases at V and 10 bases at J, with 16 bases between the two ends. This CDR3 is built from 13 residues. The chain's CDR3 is CASSSSGVDPAFF. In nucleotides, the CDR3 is TGTGCCAGCAGCTCGTCCGGGGTAGATCCAGCTTTCTTT.

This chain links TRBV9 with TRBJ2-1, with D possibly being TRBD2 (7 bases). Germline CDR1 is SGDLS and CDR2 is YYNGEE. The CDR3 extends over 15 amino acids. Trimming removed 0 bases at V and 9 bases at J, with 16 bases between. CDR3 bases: TGTGCCAGCAGCGTAGAAGGTAGGGGGGGAAGTGAGCAGTTCTTC. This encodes CASSVEGRGGSEQFF. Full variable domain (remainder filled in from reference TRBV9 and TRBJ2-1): DSGVTQTPKHLITATGQRVTLRCSPRSGDLSVYWYQQSLDQGLQFLIQYYNGEERAKGNILERFSAQQFPDLHSELNLSSLELGDSALYFCASSVEGRGGSEQFFGPGTRLTVL.

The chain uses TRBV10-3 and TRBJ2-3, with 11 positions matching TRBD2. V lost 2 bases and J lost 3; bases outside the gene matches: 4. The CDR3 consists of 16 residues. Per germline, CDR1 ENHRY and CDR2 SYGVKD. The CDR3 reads CAISERASGGTDTQYF. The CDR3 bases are TGTGCCATCAGTGAGAGGGCTAGCGGGGGGACAGATACGCAGTATTTT.

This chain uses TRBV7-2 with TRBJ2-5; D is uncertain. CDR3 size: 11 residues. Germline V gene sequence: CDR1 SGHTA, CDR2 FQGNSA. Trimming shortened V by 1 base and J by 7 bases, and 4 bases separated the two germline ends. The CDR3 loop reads CASSLGGTQYF. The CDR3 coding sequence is TGTGCCAGCAGCTTAGGAGGGACCCAGTACTTC. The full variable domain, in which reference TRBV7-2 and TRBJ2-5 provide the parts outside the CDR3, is GAGVSQSPSNKVTEKGKDVELRCDPISGHTALYWYRQSLGQGLEFLIYFQGNSAPDKSGLPSDRFSAERTGGSVSTLTIQRTQQEDSAVYLCASSLGGTQYFGPGTRLLVL.

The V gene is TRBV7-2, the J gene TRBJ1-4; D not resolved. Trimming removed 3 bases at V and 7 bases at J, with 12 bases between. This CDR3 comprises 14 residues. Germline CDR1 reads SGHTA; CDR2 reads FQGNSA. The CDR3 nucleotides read TGTGCCAGCAGCTTTTCAGGAGGAGGTGAAAAACTGTTTTTT. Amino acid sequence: CASSFSGGGEKLFF.

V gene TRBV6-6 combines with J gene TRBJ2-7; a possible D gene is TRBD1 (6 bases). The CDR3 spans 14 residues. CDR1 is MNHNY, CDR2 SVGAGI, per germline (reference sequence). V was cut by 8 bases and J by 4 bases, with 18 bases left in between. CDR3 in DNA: TGTGCCAGCCACCTTACAACTACAGGGTACGAGCAGTACTTC. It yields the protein CASHLTTTGYEQYF.

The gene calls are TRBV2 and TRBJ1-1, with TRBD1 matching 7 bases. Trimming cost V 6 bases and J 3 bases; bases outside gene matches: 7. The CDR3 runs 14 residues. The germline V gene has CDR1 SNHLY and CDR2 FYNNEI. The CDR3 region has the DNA TGTGCCAGCAGGCGACAGGGTTTGTACACTGAAGCTTTCTTT. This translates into CASRRQGLYTEAFF.

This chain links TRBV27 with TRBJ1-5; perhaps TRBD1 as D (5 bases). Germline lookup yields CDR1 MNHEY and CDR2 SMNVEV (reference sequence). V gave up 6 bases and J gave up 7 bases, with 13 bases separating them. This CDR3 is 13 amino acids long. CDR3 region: CASSQGIVQPQHF. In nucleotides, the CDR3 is TGTGCCAGCAGCCAGGGTATCGTCCAGCCCCAGCATTTT.

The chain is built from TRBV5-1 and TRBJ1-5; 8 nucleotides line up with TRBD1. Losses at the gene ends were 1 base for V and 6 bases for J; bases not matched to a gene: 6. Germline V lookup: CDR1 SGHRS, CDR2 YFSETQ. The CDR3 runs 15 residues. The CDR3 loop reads CASSLSGGASQPQHF. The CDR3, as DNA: TGCGCCAGCAGCTTGTCAGGGGGCGCGAGTCAGCCCCAGCATTTT.

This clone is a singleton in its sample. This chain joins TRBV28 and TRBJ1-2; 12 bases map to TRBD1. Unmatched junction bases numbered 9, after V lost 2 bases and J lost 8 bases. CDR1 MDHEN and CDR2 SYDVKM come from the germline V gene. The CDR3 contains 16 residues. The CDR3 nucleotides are TGTGCCAGCAGTTTACCGTACGGGACAGGGGGCTCGGGCTACACCTTC. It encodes CASSLPYGTGGSGYTF.

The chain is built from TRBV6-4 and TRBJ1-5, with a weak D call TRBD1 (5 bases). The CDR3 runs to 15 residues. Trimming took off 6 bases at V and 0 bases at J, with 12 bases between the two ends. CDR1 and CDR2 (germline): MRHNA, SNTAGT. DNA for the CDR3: TGTGCCAGCAGGGGGCCCCGTAATAGCAATCAGCCCCAGCATTTT. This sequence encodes CASRGPRNSNQPQHF.

CDR3 sequence reads: CASSSGQGTEAFF. The CDR3 nucleotides read TGTGCCAGCAGCTCCGGACAGGGGACTGAAGCTTTCTTT. This chain links TRBV5-6 with TRBJ1-1; 9 positions agree with TRBD1. Germline V lookup: CDR1 SGHDT, CDR2 YYEEEE. V lost 3 bases and J lost 5; bases outside the gene matches: 2. This CDR3 contains 13 residues.

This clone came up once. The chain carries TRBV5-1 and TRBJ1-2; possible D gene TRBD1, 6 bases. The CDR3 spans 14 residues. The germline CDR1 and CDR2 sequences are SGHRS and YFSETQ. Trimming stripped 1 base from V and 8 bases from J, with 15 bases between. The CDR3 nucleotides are TGCGCCAGCAGCTTGACAGGGTTGACGCCCGGCTACACCTTC. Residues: CASSLTGLTPGYTF.

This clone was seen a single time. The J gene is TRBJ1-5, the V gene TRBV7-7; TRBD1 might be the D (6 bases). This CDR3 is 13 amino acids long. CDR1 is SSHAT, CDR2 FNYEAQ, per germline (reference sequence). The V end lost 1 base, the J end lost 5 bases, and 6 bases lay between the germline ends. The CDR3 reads CASSLDRDQPQHF. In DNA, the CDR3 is TGTGCCAGCAGCTTAGACAGGGATCAGCCCCAGCATTTT.

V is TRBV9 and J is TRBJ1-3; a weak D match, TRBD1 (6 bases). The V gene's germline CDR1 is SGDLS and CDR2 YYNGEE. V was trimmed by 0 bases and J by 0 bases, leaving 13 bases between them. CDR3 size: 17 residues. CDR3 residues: CASSVAAGTNSGNTIYF. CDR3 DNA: TGTGCCAGCAGCGTAGCCGCCGGGACAAACTCTGGAAACACCATATATTTT. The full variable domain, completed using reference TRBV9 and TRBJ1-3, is DSGVTQTPKHLITATGQRVTLRCSPRSGDLSVYWYQQSLDQGLQFLIQYYNGEERAKGNILERFSAQQFPDLHSELNLSSLELGDSALYFCASSVAAGTNSGNTIYFGEGSWLTVV.

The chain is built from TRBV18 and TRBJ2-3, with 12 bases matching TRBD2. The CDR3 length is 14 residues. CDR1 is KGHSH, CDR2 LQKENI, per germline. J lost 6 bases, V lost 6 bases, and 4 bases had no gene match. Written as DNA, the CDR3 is TGTGCCAGCTCTTGGACTAGCGGGGAGGATACGCAGTATTTT. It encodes CASSWTSGEDTQYF.

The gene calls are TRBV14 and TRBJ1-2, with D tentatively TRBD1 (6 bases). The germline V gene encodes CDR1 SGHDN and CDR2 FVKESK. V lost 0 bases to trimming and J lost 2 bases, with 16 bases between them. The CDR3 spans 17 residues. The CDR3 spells CASSQDKGTGLNYGYTF. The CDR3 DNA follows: TGTGCCAGCAGCCAAGATAAGGGAACAGGGCTGAACTATGGCTACACCTTC.

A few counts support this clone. Here the CDR3 reads CASSLRTGGDQPQHF. CDR3 bases: TGCGCCAGCAGCCTACGGACCGGCGGGGATCAGCCCCAGCATTTT. V is TRBV4-3 and J is TRBJ1-5, with D hard to call. This CDR3 is built from 15 residues. V lost 4 bases and J lost 5, with 15 bases in between. The germline CDR1 and CDR2 sequences are LGHNA and YSLEER.

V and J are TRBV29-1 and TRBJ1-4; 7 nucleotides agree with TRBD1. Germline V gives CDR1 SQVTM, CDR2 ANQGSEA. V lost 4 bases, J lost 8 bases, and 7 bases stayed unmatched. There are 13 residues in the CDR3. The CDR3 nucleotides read TGCAGCGTTGCTCACAGGGGTAAAGAAAAACTGTTTTTT. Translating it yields CSVAHRGKEKLFF.

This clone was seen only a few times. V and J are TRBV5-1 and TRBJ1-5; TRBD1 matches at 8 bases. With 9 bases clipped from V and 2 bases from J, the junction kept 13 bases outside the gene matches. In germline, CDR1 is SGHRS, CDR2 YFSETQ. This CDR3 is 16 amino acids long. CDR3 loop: CANTDRDVWGNQPQHF. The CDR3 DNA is TGCGCCAACACGGACAGGGATGTATGGGGCAATCAGCCCCAGCATTTT.

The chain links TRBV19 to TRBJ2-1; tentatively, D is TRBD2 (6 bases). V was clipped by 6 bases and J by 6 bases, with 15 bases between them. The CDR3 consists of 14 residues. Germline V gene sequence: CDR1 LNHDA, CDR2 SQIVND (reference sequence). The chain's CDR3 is CASREGGGRNEQFF. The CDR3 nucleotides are TGTGCCAGTAGAGAGGGAGGAGGGCGCAATGAGCAGTTCTTC.

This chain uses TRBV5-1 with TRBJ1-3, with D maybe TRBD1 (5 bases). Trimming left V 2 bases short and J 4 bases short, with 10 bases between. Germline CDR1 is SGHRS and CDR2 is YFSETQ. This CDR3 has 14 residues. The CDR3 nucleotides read TGCGCCAGCAGCTTTCAGGGTGACGGAAACACCATATATTTT. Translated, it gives CASSFQGDGNTIYF.

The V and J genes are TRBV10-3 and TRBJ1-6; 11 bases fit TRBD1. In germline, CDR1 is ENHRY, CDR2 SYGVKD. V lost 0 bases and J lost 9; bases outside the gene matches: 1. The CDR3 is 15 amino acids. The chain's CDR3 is CAISESGTGGSPLHF. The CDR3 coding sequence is TGTGCCATCAGTGAGTCTGGGACAGGGGGTTCACCCCTCCACTTT.

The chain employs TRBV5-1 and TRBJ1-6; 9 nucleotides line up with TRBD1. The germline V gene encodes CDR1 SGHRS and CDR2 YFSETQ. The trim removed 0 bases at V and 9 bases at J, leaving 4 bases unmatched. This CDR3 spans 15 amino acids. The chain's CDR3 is CASSLVQGAGSPLHF. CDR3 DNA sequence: TGCGCCAGCAGCTTGGTACAGGGGGCCGGTTCACCCCTCCACTTT.

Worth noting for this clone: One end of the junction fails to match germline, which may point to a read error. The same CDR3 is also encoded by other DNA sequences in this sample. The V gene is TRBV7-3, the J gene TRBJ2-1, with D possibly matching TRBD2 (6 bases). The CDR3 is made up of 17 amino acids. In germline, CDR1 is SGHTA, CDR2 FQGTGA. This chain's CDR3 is CASSPSPTNSAGNEQFF. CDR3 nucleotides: TGCGCCAGCAGCCCTAGCCCGACAAATTCGGCGGGAAATGAGCAGTTCTTC.